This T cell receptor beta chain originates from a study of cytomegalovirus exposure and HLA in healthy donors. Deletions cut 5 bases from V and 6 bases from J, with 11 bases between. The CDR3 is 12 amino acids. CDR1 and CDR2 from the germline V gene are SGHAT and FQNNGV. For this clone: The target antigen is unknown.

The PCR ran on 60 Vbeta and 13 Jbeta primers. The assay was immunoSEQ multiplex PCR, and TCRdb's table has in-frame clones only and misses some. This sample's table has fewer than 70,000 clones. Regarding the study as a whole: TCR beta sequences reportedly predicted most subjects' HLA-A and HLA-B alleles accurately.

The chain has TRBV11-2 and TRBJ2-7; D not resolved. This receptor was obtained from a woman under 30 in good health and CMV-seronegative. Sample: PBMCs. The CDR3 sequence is CASSPQFREQYF. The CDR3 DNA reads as TGTGCCAGCAGCCCTCAGTTTCGCGAGCAGTACTTC.